This T cell receptor beta chain was identified during a study of T cell changes during pregnancy in multiple sclerosis. The table came from immunoSEQ multiplex PCR; TCRdb's copy has only in-frame clones and leaves some out. The sample yields 80,000 to 130,000 clones, roughly 93% seen once. This clone was counted between two and nine times. This receptor was identified in a female donor with multiple sclerosis, enrolled in a pregnancy study. This material consisted of peripheral blood, taken before pregnancy.

CDR3 residues: CASSMDRGGPEAFF. The CDR3 DNA reads TGTGCCAGTAGTATGGACAGGGGGGGGCCTGAAGCTTTCTTT. The rearrangement joins TRBV19 to TRBJ1-1, with 10 bases identical to TRBD1. Trimming at V came to 3 bases and at J to 6 bases, leaving 4 bases not matched to a gene. Looked up from germline, CDR1 is LNHDA and CDR2 is SQIVND (reference sequence). This CDR3 contains 14 residues.